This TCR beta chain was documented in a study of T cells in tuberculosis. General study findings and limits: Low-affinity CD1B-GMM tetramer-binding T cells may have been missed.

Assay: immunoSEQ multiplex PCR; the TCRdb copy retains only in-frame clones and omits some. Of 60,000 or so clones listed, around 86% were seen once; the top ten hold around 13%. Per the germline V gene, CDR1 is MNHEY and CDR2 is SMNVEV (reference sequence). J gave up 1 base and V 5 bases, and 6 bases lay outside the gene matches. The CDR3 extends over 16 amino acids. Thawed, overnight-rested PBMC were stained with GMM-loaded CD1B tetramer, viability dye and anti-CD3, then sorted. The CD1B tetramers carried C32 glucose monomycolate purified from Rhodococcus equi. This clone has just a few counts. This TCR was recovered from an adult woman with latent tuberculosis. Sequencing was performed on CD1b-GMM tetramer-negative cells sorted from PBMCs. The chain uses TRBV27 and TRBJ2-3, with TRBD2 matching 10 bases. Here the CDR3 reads CASSRAGGPRTDTQYF. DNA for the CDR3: TGTGCCAGCAGTCGAGCGGGGGGGCCACGCACAGATACGCAGTATTTT.